Shown below are 12 T cell receptor beta chains from a single sample sequenced in a study of T-cell memory formation after mild COVID-19. TCRdb ran MiXCR on the 5' RACE reads and lists one entry per CDR3 protein. The sample lists fewer than 500,000 distinct CDR3 sequences, approximately 25% occurring once. Sample: PBMCs or a T cell subset sorted from them (not recorded which). The receptors were sampled from an adult woman who had mild COVID-19 (a few samples of this study predate the infection). Cell type and time point are not known.

This clonotype showed up just a few times. DNA for the CDR3: TGCGCCAGCAGCCAAGACGTCCGCACAGATACGCAGTATTTT. Its translation is CASSQDVRTDTQYF. V and J are TRBV4-1 and TRBJ2-3; D is uncertain. V was trimmed by 0 bases and J by 1 base, leaving 5 bases between them. This CDR3 spans 14 amino acids. CDR1 is MGHRA, CDR2 YSYEKL, per germline.

V usage is TRBV12-3 or TRBV12-4 and J usage is TRBJ1-2; TRBD1 agrees at 7 bases. With 5 bases clipped from V and 1 base from J, the junction kept 13 bases outside the gene matches. The CDR3 runs 17 residues. This chain's CDR3 is CASSPALDRTINYGYTF. CDR3 DNA: TGTGCCAGCAGTCCTGCCTTGGACAGGACAATTAACTATGGCTACACCTTC.

This chain connects TRBV14 to TRBJ1-1; maybe TRBD1 (6 bases). CDR3 size: 14 residues. The germline gives CDR1 SGHDN, CDR2 FVKESK. V lost 7 bases and J lost 0, with 12 bases in between. The CDR3 DNA reads TGTGCCAGCAACCTACAGGGTTTGAACACTGAAGCTTTCTTT. This codes for CASNLQGLNTEAFF.

The gene calls are TRBV7-2 and TRBJ1-1; no reliable D call. The V end lost 5 bases, the J end lost 4 bases, and 5 bases lay between the germline ends. CDR1 is SGHTA and CDR2 is FQGNSA in the germline V gene. The length of the CDR3 is 11 residues. The chain's CDR3 is CASSRLTEAFF. The CDR3 DNA sequence: TGTGCCAGCAGCCGCCTCACTGAAGCTTTCTTT.

The chain combines TRBV20-1 with TRBJ1-5; 7 nucleotides align to TRBD1. CDR1 is DFQATT and CDR2 is SNEGSKA in the germline V gene (reference sequence). V shed 4 bases, J shed 3 bases, and the junction held 6 bases outside the gene matches. This CDR3 region has 14 residues. For the CDR3, the DNA is TGCAGTGCTAAATCCGGGACAGCCAATCAGCCCCAGCATTTT. Protein sequence: CSAKSGTANQPQHF.

The chain employs TRBV5-5 and TRBJ2-3; a weak D match, TRBD1 (6 bases). CDR1 is SGHKS and CDR2 is YYEKEE in the germline V gene (reference sequence). V lost 2 bases and J 0 bases, leaving 16 bases between the germline ends. This CDR3 is 17 amino acids long. The CDR3 here is CASSFLQGQSSTDTQYF. The CDR3 DNA sequence: TGTGCCAGCAGCTTCCTTCAGGGGCAATCTAGCACAGATACGCAGTATTTT.

The chain joins TRBV24-1 to TRBJ2-3; D might be TRBD1 (7 bases). This CDR3 comprises 15 residues. V was clipped by 3 bases and J by 4 bases, with 13 bases between them. Germline V gene data show CDR1 as KGHDR and CDR2 as SFDVKD. The CDR3 protein is CATSDPEGAADTQYF. The CDR3 region has the DNA TGTGCCACCAGTGATCCGGAGGGGGCGGCAGATACGCAGTATTTT.

This chain connects TRBV24-1 to TRBJ2-2; TRBD1 aligns across 7 bases. V lost 0 bases and J lost 2; bases outside the gene matches: 2. The germline gives CDR1 KGHDR, CDR2 SFDVKD. There are 16 residues in the CDR3. CDR3 loop: CATSDLHRGNTGELFF. CDR3 DNA: TGTGCCACCAGTGATTTGCACAGGGGAAACACCGGGGAGCTGTTTTTT.

The V gene is TRBV18, the J gene TRBJ2-5; D might be TRBD2 (5 bases). Germline V gene data show CDR1 as KGHSH and CDR2 as LQKENI. CDR3 size: 12 residues. V lost 6 bases to trimming and J lost 5 bases, with 10 bases between them. DNA for the CDR3: TGTGCCAGCTCGGACGGCGGGGAGACCCAGTACTTC. Protein sequence: CASSDGGETQYF.

The chain employs TRBV2 and TRBJ2-2, with TRBD2 matching over 11 bases. J gave up 5 bases and V 8 bases, and 19 bases lay outside the gene matches. CDR1 is SNHLY and CDR2 is FYNNEI in the germline V gene. CDR3 length: 19 amino acids. The CDR3 here is CASLNRRHTSGGRTGELFF. In DNA, the CDR3 is TGTGCCAGCCTAAACAGAAGGCACACTAGCGGGGGACGGACCGGGGAGCTGTTTTTT.

This clonotype turned up a few times. The chain carries TRBV7-9 and TRBJ1-4; 8 nucleotides match TRBD1. J lost 5 bases, V lost 5 bases, and 4 bases had no gene match. CDR1 and CDR2 (germline): SEHNR, FQNEAQ (reference sequence). There are 14 residues in the CDR3. CDR3 loop: CASSRTGMNEKLFF. CDR3 in DNA: TGTGCCAGCAGCCGGACAGGGATGAATGAAAAACTGTTTTTT.

The chain uses TRBV7-9 and TRBJ1-1; no firm D call. V was cut by 2 bases and J by 5 bases, with 3 bases left in between. The CDR3 runs 11 residues. Germline lookup yields CDR1 SEHNR and CDR2 FQNEAQ (reference sequence). The CDR3 nucleotides are TGTGCCAGCAGCTTAATGACTGAAGCTTTCTTT. It is translated as CASSLMTEAFF.